These T cell receptor beta chains were read from a single sample in a study of blood T cell repertoires in COVID-19. Clones were sequenced by immunoSEQ multiplex PCR, and TCRdb holds only the in-frame ones, with some missing. The sample has approximately 280,000 clones; around 84% are singletons. The specimen was peripheral blood. The origin of the receptors is a human donor with COVID-19, enrolled during active disease. The donor label of this sample is uncertain. Both conserved end residues are part of each CDR3. The order of the fields is D gene, clone size, J gene, V gene, CDR3 protein, CDR3 DNA. A D gene is named only where the DNA matches it firmly. Size is stated for part of the rows, as once, few or many counts, or as a class when the clone is expanded.

TRBD1 | - | TRBJ1-1 | TRBV30 | CAWSVGQGSTEAFF | TGTGCCTGGAGTGTAGGACAGGGAAGCACTGAAGCTTTCTTT
- | - | TRBJ1-1 | TRBV19 | CASNNGRDTEAFF | TGTGCCAGTAATAACGGCCGGGACACTGAAGCTTTCTTT
TRBD1 | - | TRBJ1-6 | TRBV19 | CASSSPPGTGDSPLHF | TGTGCCAGTAGTTCACCCCCCGGGACAGGGGATTCACCCCTCCACTTT
- | - | TRBJ1-3 | TRBV29-1 | CSASLGGAGNTIYF | TGCAGCGCGTCACTAGGTGGGGCTGGAAACACCATATATTTT
TRBD2 | - | TRBJ2-6 | TRBV28 | CASRVTSGEGSGANVLTF | TGTGCCAGCAGGGTGACTAGCGGGGAGGGCTCTGGGGCCAACGTCCTGACTTTC
- | - | TRBJ2-6 | TRBV11-3 | CASSLGPSEGGANVLTF | TGTGCCAGCAGCCTCGGTCCTAGCGAAGGTGGGGCCAACGTCCTGACTTTC
- | - | TRBJ2-1 | TRBV12-3/TRBV12-4 | CASSLRGSGEQFF | TGTGCCAGCAGTTTAAGGGGGAGTGGTGAGCAGTTCTTC
- | - | TRBJ2-7 | TRBV10-2 | CASSDRSLYEQYF | TGCGCCAGCAGTGATAGGAGTCTCTACGAGCAGTACTTC
- | - | TRBJ1-5 | TRBV4-3 | CASSQDHGEQPQHF | TGCGCCAGCAGCCAAGATCACGGGGAACAGCCCCAGCATTTT
- | - | TRBJ1-1 | TRBV7-2 | CASSLAPGNTEAFF | TGTGCCAGCAGCTTAGCGCCAGGGAACACTGAAGCTTTCTTT
TRBD1 | - | TRBJ2-1 | TRBV3-1/TRBV3-2 | CASSDRGTSYNEQFF | TGTGCCAGCAGCGACAGGGGGACCTCCTACAATGAGCAGTTCTTC
- | - | TRBJ1-3 | TRBV28 | CASSLHRDGSGNTIYF | TGTGCCAGCAGTTTACACAGGGACGGCTCTGGAAACACCATATATTTT
TRBD1 | - | TRBJ1-1 | TRBV29-1 | CSVFRQGAAEAFF | TGCAGCGTCTTTAGACAGGGGGCCGCGGAAGCTTTCTTT
- | - | TRBJ1-1 | TRBV9 | CASSLGGDTEAFF | TGTGCCAGCAGCCTTGGCGGGGACACTGAAGCTTTCTTT
TRBD1 | once | TRBJ1-3 | TRBV11-3 | CASSLTGKGNTIYF | TGTGCCAGCAGCTTGACAGGGAAAGGAAACACCATATATTTT
TRBD1 | - | TRBJ2-1 | TRBV5-6 | CASSWTGGAYNEQFF | TGTGCCAGCAGCTGGACAGGGGGGGCGTACAATGAGCAGTTCTTC
TRBD2 | - | TRBJ2-1 | TRBV11-3 | CASSPSGTGEQFF | TGTGCCAGCAGCCCTAGCGGGACTGGAGAGCAGTTCTTC
- | - | TRBJ2-1 | TRBV7-2 | CASSGGRYNEQFF | TGTGCCAGCAGCGGCGGCCGCTACAATGAGCAGTTCTTC
TRBD1 | few | TRBJ1-1 | TRBV30 | CAWSATRSGQRGTEAFF | TGTGCCTGGAGTGCCACGCGATCGGGACAGCGTGGGACTGAAGCTTTCTTT
TRBD2 | - | TRBJ2-1 | TRBV5-1 | CASSLARGDEQFF | TGCGCCAGCAGCTTGGCACGGGGGGACGAGCAGTTCTTC
- | - | TRBJ2-3 | TRBV7-3 | CASSPNPPSGTDTQYF | TGTGCCAGCAGCCCCAACCCGCCGTCGGGGACAGATACGCAGTATTTT
TRBD1 | - | TRBJ2-6 | TRBV19 | CASSINRFVGTGGAGANVLTF | TGTGCCAGTAGTATTAATAGGTTTGTCGGGACAGGGGGCGCTGGGGCCAACGTCCTGACTTTC
- | - | TRBJ2-1 | TRBV25-1 | CASSDGTEQFF | TGTGCCAGCAGTGATGGGACAGAGCAGTTCTTC
TRBD1 | - | TRBJ1-2 | TRBV29-1 | CSVSGGLTNYGYTF | TGCAGCGTCTCAGGGGGACTGACTAACTATGGCTACACCTTC
- | - | TRBJ1-2 | TRBV3-1/TRBV3-2 | CASSQDTGRTGYTF | TGTGCCAGCAGCCAAGATACCGGGAGGACCGGCTACACCTTC
TRBD1 | once | TRBJ1-1 | TRBV14 | CASSSLRDRVTWGNTEAFF | TGTGCCAGCAGCTCACTCCGGGACAGGGTGACTTGGGGTAACACTGAAGCTTTCTTT
- | - | TRBJ2-1 | TRBV30 | CAWSPRGANEQFF | TGTGCCTGGAGCCCCCGGGGGGCCAATGAGCAGTTCTTC
- | - | TRBJ1-1 | TRBV7-3 | CASSLGPPRGGTEAFF | TGTGCCAGCAGCTTAGGGCCTCCGCGCGGGGGCACTGAAGCTTTCTTT
TRBD1 | - | TRBJ2-7 | TRBV19 | CASSPRTGLYEQYF | TGTGCCAGTAGTCCAAGGACAGGCCTCTACGAGCAGTACTTC
TRBD2 | - | TRBJ2-2 | TRBV28 | CASRREWGTGELFF | TGTGCCAGCAGGCGGGAGTGGGGCACCGGGGAGCTGTTTTTT
- | - | TRBJ1-2 | TRBV5-1 | CASSLTTGTYNGYTF | TGCGCCAGCAGCCTGACCACGGGGACATACAATGGCTACACCTTC
TRBD1 | - | TRBJ1-4 | TRBV28 | CASSFDRGKNEKLFF | TGTGCCAGCAGTTTCGACAGGGGGAAAAATGAAAAACTGTTTTTT
TRBD2 | - | TRBJ2-3 | TRBV28 | CASSLAGGPVDRDTQYF | TGTGCCAGCAGCTTAGCGGGAGGGCCAGTTGACCGAGATACGCAGTATTTT
- | once | TRBJ2-2 | TRBV4-1 | CASSQDRSAGELFF | TGCGCCAGCAGCCAAGATAGATCGGCCGGGGAGCTGTTTTTT
TRBD1 | - | TRBJ1-5 | TRBV28 | CASSPNRGGNQPQHF | TGTGCCAGCAGTCCTAACAGGGGTGGCAATCAGCCCCAGCATTTT
TRBD1 | - | TRBJ2-1 | TRBV6-2/TRBV6-3 | CASSYSMGQGRRNEQFF | TGTGCCAGCAGTTACTCGATGGGACAGGGTAGGCGCAATGAGCAGTTCTTC
TRBD1 | - | TRBJ2-7 | TRBV28 | CASRIYRGQSYEQYF | TGTGCCAGCAGAATCTACAGGGGGCAATCCTACGAGCAGTACTTC